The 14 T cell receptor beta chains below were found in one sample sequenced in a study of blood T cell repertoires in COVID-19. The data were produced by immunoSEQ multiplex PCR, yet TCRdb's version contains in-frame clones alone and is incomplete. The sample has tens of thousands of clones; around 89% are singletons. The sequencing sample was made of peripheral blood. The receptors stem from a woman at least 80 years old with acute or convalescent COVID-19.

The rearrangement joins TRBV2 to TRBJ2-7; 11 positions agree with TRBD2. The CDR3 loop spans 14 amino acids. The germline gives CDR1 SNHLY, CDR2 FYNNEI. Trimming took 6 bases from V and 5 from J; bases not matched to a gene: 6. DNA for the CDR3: TGTGCCAGCAGAAAACTAGCGGGAGCGAACGAGCAGTACTTC. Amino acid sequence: CASRKLAGANEQYF. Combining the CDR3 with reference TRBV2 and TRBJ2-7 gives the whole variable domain EPEVTQTPSHQVTQMGQEVILRCVPISNHLYFYWYRQILGQKVEFLVSFYNNEISEKSEIFDDQFSVERPDGSNFTLKIRSTKLEDSAMYFCASRKLAGANEQYFGPGTRLTVT.

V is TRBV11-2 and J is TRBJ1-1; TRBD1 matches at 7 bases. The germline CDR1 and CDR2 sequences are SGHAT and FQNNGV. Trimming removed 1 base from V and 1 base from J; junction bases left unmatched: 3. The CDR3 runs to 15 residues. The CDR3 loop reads CASSLGRGPNTEAFF. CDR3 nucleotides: TGTGCCAGCAGCTTAGGGAGGGGGCCGAACACTGAAGCTTTCTTT.

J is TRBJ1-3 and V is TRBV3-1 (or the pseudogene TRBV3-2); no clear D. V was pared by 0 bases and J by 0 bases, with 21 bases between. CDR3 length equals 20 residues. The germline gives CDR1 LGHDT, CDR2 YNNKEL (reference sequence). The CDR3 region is CASSQEIVAGSQSSGNTIYF. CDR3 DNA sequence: TGTGCCAGCAGCCAAGAAATAGTGGCGGGGAGTCAGAGCTCTGGAAACACCATATATTTT.

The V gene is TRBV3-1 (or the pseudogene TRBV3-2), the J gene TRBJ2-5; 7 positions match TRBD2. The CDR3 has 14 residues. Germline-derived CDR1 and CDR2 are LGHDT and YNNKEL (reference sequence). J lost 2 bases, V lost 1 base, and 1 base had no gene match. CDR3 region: CASSQGGGQETQYF. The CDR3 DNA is TGTGCCAGCAGCCAAGGGGGGGGACAAGAGACCCAGTACTTC.

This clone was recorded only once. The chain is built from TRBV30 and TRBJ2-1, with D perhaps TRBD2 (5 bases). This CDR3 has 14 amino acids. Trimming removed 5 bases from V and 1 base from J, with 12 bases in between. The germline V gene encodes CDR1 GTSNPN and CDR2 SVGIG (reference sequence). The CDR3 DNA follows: TGTGCCTGGTGGCCCCCGGGGTCCTACAATGAGCAGTTCTTC. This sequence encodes CAWWPPGSYNEQFF.

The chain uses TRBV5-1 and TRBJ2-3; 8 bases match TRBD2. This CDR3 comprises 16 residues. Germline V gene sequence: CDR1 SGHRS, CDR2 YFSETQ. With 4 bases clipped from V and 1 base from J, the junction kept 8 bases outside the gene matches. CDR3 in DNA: TGCGCCAGCAGCCAAAGAGCGGGAGCTGGCACAGATACGCAGTATTTT. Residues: CASSQRAGAGTDTQYF.

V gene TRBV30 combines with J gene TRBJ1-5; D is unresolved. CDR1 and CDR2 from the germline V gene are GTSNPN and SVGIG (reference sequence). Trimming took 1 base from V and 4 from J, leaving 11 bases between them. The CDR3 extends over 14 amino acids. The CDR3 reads CAWSGGQINQPQHF. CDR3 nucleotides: TGTGCCTGGAGTGGAGGGCAGATAAATCAGCCCCAGCATTTT.

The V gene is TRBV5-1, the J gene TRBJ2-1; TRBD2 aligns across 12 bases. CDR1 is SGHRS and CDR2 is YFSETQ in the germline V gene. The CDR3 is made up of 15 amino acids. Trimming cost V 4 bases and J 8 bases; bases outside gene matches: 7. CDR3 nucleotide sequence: TGCGCCAGCAGCCAGGAGACTAGCGGGAGACATGAGCAGTTCTTC. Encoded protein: CASSQETSGRHEQFF.

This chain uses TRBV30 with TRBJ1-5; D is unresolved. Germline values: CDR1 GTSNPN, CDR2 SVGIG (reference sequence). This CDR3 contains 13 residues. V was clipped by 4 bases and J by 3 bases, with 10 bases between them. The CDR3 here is CAWKAADNQPQHF. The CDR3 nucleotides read TGTGCCTGGAAAGCGGCAGACAATCAGCCCCAGCATTTT.

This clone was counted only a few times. CDR3 nucleotide sequence: TGTGCCTGGAGTTCGGACAGATTTAATTCACCCCTCCACTTT. Protein: CAWSSDRFNSPLHF. V and J are TRBV30 and TRBJ1-6; D may be TRBD1 (6 bases). V lost 2 bases and J lost 6, with 11 bases in between. The germline V gene encodes CDR1 GTSNPN and CDR2 SVGIG (reference sequence). The CDR3 runs 14 residues. Full variable domain (missing parts from reference TRBV30 and TRBJ1-6): SQTIHQWPATLVQPVGSPLSLECTVEGTSNPNLYWYRQAAGRGLQLLFYSVGIGQISSEVPQNLSASRPQDRQFILSSKKLLLSDSGFYLCAWSSDRFNSPLHFGNGTRLTVT.

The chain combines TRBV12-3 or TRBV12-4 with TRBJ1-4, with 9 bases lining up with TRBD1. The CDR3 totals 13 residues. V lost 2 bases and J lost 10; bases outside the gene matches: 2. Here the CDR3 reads CASSLTTGGKLFF. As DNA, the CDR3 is TGTGCCAGCAGTTTAACGACAGGGGGAAAACTGTTTTTT.

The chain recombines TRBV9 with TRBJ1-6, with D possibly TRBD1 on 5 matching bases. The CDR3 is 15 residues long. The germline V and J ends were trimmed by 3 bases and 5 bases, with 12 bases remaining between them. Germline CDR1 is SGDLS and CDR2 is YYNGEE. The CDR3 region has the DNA TGTGCCAGCAGCGGTCCGGGGGGGAATAATTCACCCCTCCACTTT. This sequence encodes CASSGPGGNNSPLHF.

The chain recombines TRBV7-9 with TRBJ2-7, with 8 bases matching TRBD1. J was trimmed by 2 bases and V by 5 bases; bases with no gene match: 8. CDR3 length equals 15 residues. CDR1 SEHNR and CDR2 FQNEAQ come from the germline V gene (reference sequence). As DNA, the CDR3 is TGTGCCAGCAGCCAGACAGGGGTCTTTACCTACGAGCAGTACTTC. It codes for CASSQTGVFTYEQYF.

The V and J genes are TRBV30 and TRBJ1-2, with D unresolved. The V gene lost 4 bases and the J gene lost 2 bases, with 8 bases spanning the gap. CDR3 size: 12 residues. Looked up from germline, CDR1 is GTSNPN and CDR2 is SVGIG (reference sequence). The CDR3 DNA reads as TGTGCCTGGACAAAAGCAAACTATGGCTACACCTTC. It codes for CAWTKANYGYTF.